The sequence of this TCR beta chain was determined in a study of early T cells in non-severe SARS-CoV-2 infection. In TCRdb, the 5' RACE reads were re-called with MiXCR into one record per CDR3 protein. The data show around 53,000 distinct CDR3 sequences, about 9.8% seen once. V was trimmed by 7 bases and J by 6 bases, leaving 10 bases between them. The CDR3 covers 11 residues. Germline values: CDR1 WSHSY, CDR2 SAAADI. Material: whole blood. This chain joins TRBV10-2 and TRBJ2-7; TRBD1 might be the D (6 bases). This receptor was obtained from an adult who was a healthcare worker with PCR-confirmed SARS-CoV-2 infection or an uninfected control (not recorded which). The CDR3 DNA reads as TGCGCCAGCAAACAGGGAGCCGAGCAGTACTTC. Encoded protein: CASKQGAEQYF.